A single sample is the source of the 22 T cell receptor beta chains below, sequenced in a study of blood T cells in healthy people across ages. The use of a sample-barcoded 5' primer and a J-beta primer mix characterized a second PCR of about 7 to 12 cycles. Via MiXCR, TCRdb re-called the 5' RACE reads, giving one row per CDR3 protein. The table has 1,500,000 or so distinct CDR3 sequences, almost 60% seen once. The sequenced sample was blood. The source is a man in his late teens or twenties in good health.

The chain couples TRBV20-1 to TRBJ1-2; 8 positions agree with TRBD1. The CDR3 length is 14 residues. Germline V gene data show CDR1 as DFQATT and CDR2 as SNEGSKA (reference sequence). Losses at the gene ends were 3 bases for V and 4 bases for J; bases not matched to a gene: 7. CDR3 sequence reads: CSASLRQGTYGYTF. The CDR3, as DNA: TGCAGTGCTAGCCTAAGACAGGGGACCTATGGCTACACCTTC.

In nucleotides, the CDR3 is TGCGCCAGCAGCGAGGGACAGGGCTTCTCCTACGAGCAGTACTTC. It yields the protein CASSEGQGFSYEQYF. This rearrangement joins TRBV5-1 to TRBJ2-7; 9 bases agree with TRBD1. The CDR3 loop spans 15 amino acids. V lost 4 bases to trimming and J lost 0 bases; unmatched junction nucleotides: 5. Per germline, CDR1 SGHRS and CDR2 YFSETQ.

This clonotype was seen a few times. The chain is built from TRBV6-2 or TRBV6-3 and TRBJ2-5, with D possibly being TRBD1 or TRBD2 (5 bases each). The CDR3 extends over 16 amino acids. Between the trimmed V and J ends, which lost 7 bases and 6 bases, there was a span of 24 bases. The germline gives CDR1 MNHEY, CDR2 SVGEGT. CDR3 residues: CASIQRDAGLRKTQYF. DNA for the CDR3: TGTGCCAGCATTCAACGGGACGCAGGTCTGCGAAAGACCCAGTACTTC.

The chain combines TRBV4-1 with TRBJ2-5; 8 bases agree with TRBD2. After removal of 2 bases from V and 5 bases from J, the junction contained 7 bases not matched to a gene. Germline-derived CDR1 and CDR2 are MGHRA and YSYEKL. The CDR3 contains 15 residues. CDR3 DNA sequence: TGCGCCAGCAGCCAACCGCGGGAGCGGGGGGAGACCCAGTACTTC. It encodes CASSQPRERGETQYF.

The chain recombines TRBV2 with TRBJ2-7; D possibly corresponds to TRBD1 (5 bases). The CDR3 has 15 residues. Germline lookup yields CDR1 SNHLY and CDR2 FYNNEI. The V gene lost 2 bases and the J gene lost 5 bases, with 16 bases spanning the gap. The CDR3 DNA reads TGTGCCAGCAGTGAAAAGGGCAGGGCTTACGACGAGCAGTACTTC. Translated: CASSEKGRAYDEQYF.

The genes are TRBV4-1 and TRBJ1-2; D gene unclear. Trimming took off 2 bases at V and 4 bases at J, with 17 bases between the two ends. The CDR3 is made up of 16 amino acids. Per the germline V gene, CDR1 is MGHRA and CDR2 is YSYEKL. The CDR3 reads CASSQLTDWQTYGYTF. In DNA, the CDR3 is TGCGCCAGCAGCCAACTGACTGACTGGCAGACCTATGGCTACACCTTC.

The gene calls are TRBV6-5 and TRBJ1-4, with D possibly TRBD1 on 5 matching bases. V lost 6 bases, J lost 7 bases, and 15 bases lay in between. CDR1 MNHEY and CDR2 SVGAGI come from the germline V gene. CDR3 size: 14 residues. The CDR3 sequence is CASRERGISEKLFF. The CDR3 DNA is TGTGCCAGCAGGGAGAGGGGTATTAGTGAAAAACTGTTTTTT.

The J gene is TRBJ2-5, the V gene TRBV20-1, with 14 bases matching TRBD2. The J segment lost 5 bases and the V segment lost 3 bases, leaving 2 bases of the junction unmatched. Per germline, CDR1 DFQATT and CDR2 SNEGSKA (reference sequence). CDR3 length: 14 residues. DNA of the CDR3: TGCAGTGCTAGGACTAGCGGGAGGGTTGAGACCCAGTACTTC. Protein sequence: CSARTSGRVETQYF.

The chain uses TRBV20-1 and TRBJ1-5; D remains unclear. The CDR3 extends over 15 amino acids. Germline V CDR1 and CDR2: DFQATT, SNEGSKA (reference sequence). Trimming took off 0 bases at V and 7 bases at J, with 16 bases between the two ends. This CDR3 is CSARDRAGPGQPQHF. CDR3 nucleotides: TGCAGTGCTAGAGATAGGGCGGGCCCGGGACAGCCCCAGCATTTT.

The chain combines TRBV6-1 with TRBJ2-1, with 10 nucleotides matching TRBD1. The CDR3 covers 14 residues. The germline CDR1 and CDR2 sequences are MNHNS and SASEGT. Trimming at V came to 1 base and at J to 10 bases, leaving 4 bases not matched to a gene. The CDR3 spells CASSEEGTGEEQFF. DNA of the CDR3: TGTGCCAGCAGTGAAGAAGGGACAGGGGAAGAGCAGTTCTTC.

This clonotype has just a few counts. The chain carries TRBV2 and TRBJ2-1, with a possible D match to TRBD2 (6 bases). The CDR3 extends over 16 amino acids. The V end lost 6 bases, the J end lost 6 bases, and 21 bases lay between the germline ends. Per the germline V gene, CDR1 is SNHLY and CDR2 is FYNNEI. CDR3 protein: CASRPRPEGIANEQFF. CDR3 sequence (DNA): TGTGCCAGCAGACCAAGACCGGAGGGTATAGCCAATGAGCAGTTCTTC. The complete variable domain, with remaining parts taken from reference TRBV2 and TRBJ2-1, reads EPEVTQTPSHQVTQMGQEVILRCVPISNHLYFYWYRQILGQKVEFLVSFYNNEISEKSEIFDDQFSVERPDGSNFTLKIRSTKLEDSAMYFCASRPRPEGIANEQFFGPGTRLTVL.

The rearrangement links TRBV6-2 or TRBV6-3 to TRBJ2-1; unclear D gene. V was cut by 6 bases and J by 3 bases, with 12 bases left in between. Germline V lookup: CDR1 MNHEY, CDR2 SVGEGT. The CDR3 runs 14 residues. The CDR3 reads CASSPITGYNEQFF. The CDR3 coding sequence is TGTGCCAGCAGCCCAATAACTGGCTACAATGAGCAGTTCTTC.

The V and J genes are TRBV4-1 and TRBJ2-1; 13 bases match TRBD2. With V trimmed by 4 bases and J by 9 bases, 12 bases remained unmatched. The CDR3 is 17 amino acids. Per the germline V gene, CDR1 is MGHRA and CDR2 is YSYEKL. The CDR3 sequence: CASSLTGTSGMNSEQFF. DNA for the CDR3: TGCGCCAGCAGCCTAACCGGGACTAGCGGGATGAACAGTGAGCAGTTCTTC.

The V gene is TRBV28, the J gene TRBJ1-6; TRBD1 aligns across 7 bases. The germline V gene has CDR1 MDHEN and CDR2 SYDVKM. The CDR3 runs 14 residues. Trimming took 2 bases from V and 9 from J; bases not matched to a gene: 4. In nucleotides, the CDR3 is TGTGCCAGCAGTTTAACAGGGGACGGTTCACCCCTCCACTTT. Encoded protein: CASSLTGDGSPLHF.

The chain links TRBV7-9 to TRBJ2-3, with 10 bases that match TRBD2. V dropped 2 bases and J dropped 6; count of bases not matched to a gene: 8. The CDR3 loop spans 16 amino acids. CDR1 is SEHNR, CDR2 FQNEAQ, per germline (reference sequence). CDR3 in amino acids: CASSLPGTSVFDTQYF. CDR3 DNA sequence: TGTGCCAGCAGCTTACCCGGGACTAGCGTGTTTGATACGCAGTATTTT.

This clonotype was observed at least ten times. The rearrangement joins TRBV7-9 to TRBJ2-1; D tentatively reads TRBD1 or TRBD2 (5 bases each). The V and J ends lost 6 bases and 6 bases respectively, with 9 bases between them. The germline CDR1 and CDR2 sequences are SEHNR and FQNEAQ (reference sequence). This CDR3 has 12 residues. The CDR3 protein is CASSLRGNEQFF. The CDR3 DNA follows: TGTGCCAGCAGTTTGAGGGGCAATGAGCAGTTCTTC.

This clonotype was recorded a few times. V is TRBV27 and J is TRBJ2-1; no clear D. The CDR3 length is 14 residues. V lost 6 bases to trimming and J lost 3 bases, with 12 bases between them. Germline V gene sequence: CDR1 MNHEY, CDR2 SMNVEV (reference sequence). The CDR3, as DNA: TGTGCCAGCAGCCTGAACCGCCACTACAATGAGCAGTTCTTC. This sequence encodes CASSLNRHYNEQFF.

This chain links TRBV27 with TRBJ2-7, with D uncertain. The CDR3 sequence is 14 residues long. Germline V CDR1 and CDR2: MNHEY, SMNVEV (reference sequence). V shed 2 bases and J shed 3 bases, with 11 bases lying between them. CDR3 amino acids: CASSLQVEGYEQYF. The CDR3 nucleotides read TGTGCCAGCAGTTTACAGGTTGAAGGCTACGAGCAGTACTTC.

The V gene is TRBV27, the J gene TRBJ2-5, with D possibly matching TRBD1 (5 bases). The DNA end favors TRBJ2-7, so the J call may be wrong. This CDR3 region has 13 residues. Germline V gives CDR1 MNHEY, CDR2 SMNVEV (reference sequence). This CDR3 is CASSQGEIGEQYF. CDR3 DNA: TGTGCCAGCAGCCAAGGGGAAATTGGCGAGCAGTACTTC.

This chain links TRBV3-1 with TRBJ2-1, with a weak D call TRBD1 (5 bases). This CDR3 is 17 amino acids long. The V end lost 5 bases, the J end lost 3 bases, and 20 bases lay between the germline ends. Germline CDR1 is LGHDT and CDR2 is YNNKEL (reference sequence). In nucleotides, the CDR3 is TGTGCCAGCAGCTCTGAGAGTGGGGCCAATTTCTACAATGAGCAGTTCTTC. Translating it yields CASSSESGANFYNEQFF.

The chain combines TRBV6-1 with TRBJ1-2; 8 bases line up with TRBD1. The length of the CDR3 is 16 residues. Germline-derived CDR1 and CDR2 are MNHNS and SASEGT. J lost 4 bases, V lost 2 bases, and 9 bases had no gene match. CDR3 sequence (DNA): TGTGCCAGCAGTGAAATTGGGGACAGGCTCATCTATGGCTACACCTTC. It translates to CASSEIGDRLIYGYTF.

Written as DNA, the CDR3 is TGCAGCGGAAGGGGCGGCGACGAGCAGTACTTC. It yields the protein CSGRGGDEQYF. The rearrangement links TRBV29-1 to TRBJ2-7, with D possibly TRBD1 on 5 matching bases. V lost 7 bases, J lost 5 bases, and 12 bases lay in between. This CDR3 is 11 amino acids long. Germline loops: CDR1 SQVTM, CDR2 ANQGSEA.